Presented here are 17 T cell receptor beta chains from one specimen sequenced in a study of tumor-infiltrating lymphocytes in primary liver carcinoma. RNA and DNA were co-extracted from about 19-30 mg of unsorted bulk tissue. Starting from approximately 0.45 ug of total RNA, TCR beta cDNA was produced with a primer in the constant region. ARM-PCR, slightly modified, supplied the TCR beta libraries through three nested multiplex PCR rounds. TRBV1-TRBV30 forward primers paired with a C-beta reverse primer drove the first two PCR rounds, roughly 9 cycles each. TCRdb redid the calling of the multiplex PCR reads with MiXCR, one entry per CDR3 protein. The data show 40,000 or so distinct CDR3 sequences, roughly 80% seen once. The sample was tumor-adjacent normal liver tissue. The receptor source for this set is a middle-aged man with primary liver carcinoma and hepatitis B virus infection.

The rearrangement uses TRBV6-8 and TRBJ1-2; D remains ambiguous. CDR1 and CDR2 from the germline V gene are MNHGY and SAAAGT. Between the trimmed V and J ends, which lost 10 bases and 0 bases, there was a span of 21 bases. This CDR3 is built from 16 residues. The CDR3 nucleotides are TGTGCCATCCCAATGTCCCGCGGGATCCCTAACTATGGCTACACCTTC. Its protein is CAIPMSRGIPNYGYTF.

A word on this clonotype: A read error may explain this, as a much larger clone is one base away. It is likely a read error, because the conserved phenylalanine at the end of the CDR3 is missing. The chain has TRBV30 and TRBJ2-2, with D possibly TRBD1 on 5 matching bases. Trimming cost V 2 bases and J 4 bases, with 11 bases left between them. Germline V gene data show CDR1 as GTSNPN and CDR2 as SVGIG (reference sequence). The CDR3 spans 14 residues. This CDR3 is CAWSTGDFTGELFI. DNA for the CDR3: TGTGCCTGGAGTACAGGTGATTTCACCGGGGAGCTGTTTATT.

With respect to this clonotype: At one of its ends the junction is not consistent with the germline gene, which may arise from a read error. The gene calls are TRBV29-1 and TRBJ2-3; possibly TRBD2 for D (7 bases). Germline lookup yields CDR1 SQVTM and CDR2 ANQGSEA. CDR3 length: 13 amino acids. The chain's CDR3 is CGLRTGGGDTQYF. The CDR3 nucleotides read TGTGGCCTCCGGACGGGGGGCGGAGATACGCAGTATTTT.

This clonotype was seen a few times. At one of its ends the junction is not consistent with the germline gene, which may arise from a read error. V usage is TRBV5-6 and J usage is TRBJ2-5; maybe TRBD2 (6 bases). The CDR3 contains 12 residues. Germline V gene lookup returns CDR1 SGHDT and CDR2 YYEEEE. The CDR3 coding sequence is TGTGCCAGCAGTGGACTAAGAGAGACCGAGTACTTT. It yields the protein CASSGLRETEYF.

Turning to this clonotype: A junction end diverges from the germline sequence, so it may reflect a read error. The J gene is TRBJ1-5, the V gene TRBV6-2 or TRBV6-3; no clear D. Per germline, CDR1 MNHEY and CDR2 SVGEGT. The CDR3 runs 15 residues. The CDR3 spells CASTQWMPGNQPQHF. For the CDR3, the DNA is TGCGCCAGCACCCAATGGATGCCTGGCAATCAGCCCCAACATTTT.

As for this clonotype: The junction and the germline gene differ at one end; a read error may be behind it. The chain joins TRBV18 to TRBJ2-3; unclear D gene. Germline loops: CDR1 KGHSH, CDR2 LQKENI. The CDR3 covers 15 residues. For the CDR3, the DNA is TGTGCCAGCTCACCCAGCCAGGTTCGAACAGATGCGCAGTATTTT. It translates to CASSPSQVRTDAQYF.

J is TRBJ1-2 and V is TRBV6-5, with 8 bases matching TRBD1. The CDR3 totals 15 residues. Germline values: CDR1 MNHEY, CDR2 SVGAGI. V lost 2 bases and J lost 5; bases outside the gene matches: 7. Here the CDR3 DNA reads TGTGCCAGCAGTTACCCGAACAGGGGGGTGTATGGCTACACCTTC. It specifies CASSYPNRGVYGYTF.

Comments on this clonotype: One end of the junction fails to match germline, which may point to a read error. The chain recombines TRBV12-3 or TRBV12-4 with TRBJ2-6, with D perhaps matching TRBD1 or TRBD2 (6 bases each). The CDR3 extends over 15 amino acids. CDR3 residues: CANMEGHSGANVLTF. CDR3 nucleotide sequence: TGCGCCAACATGGAGGGACACTCTGGGGCCAACGTCCTGACTTTC.

Comment on this clonotype: One end of the junction fails to match germline, which may point to a read error. The chain carries TRBV11-2 and TRBJ1-5; D possibly corresponds to TRBD1 (6 bases). Germline lookup yields CDR1 SGHAT and CDR2 FQNNGV. CDR3 length equals 17 residues. CDR3 amino acids: CASGLVGVTGNNQPQHF. DNA of the CDR3: TGTGCCAGCGGCTTAGTAGGAGTAACAGGGAACAATCAGCCCCAGCATTTT.

In regard to this clonotype: An end of the junction does not agree with germline; a read error may underlie this. This chain connects TRBV5-1 to TRBJ1-1, with a weak D call TRBD1 (6 bases). Germline assignment: CDR1 SGHRS and CDR2 YFSETQ. The CDR3 has 15 residues. The CDR3 DNA reads TGCGTCAGCAGCTTGGTGGAAGGGAAGGGGGCTGAAGCTTTCTTT. It translates to CVSSLVEGKGAEAFF.

Notes on this clonotype: Germline and junction disagree at one end, which may indicate a read error. The chain combines TRBV5-6 with TRBJ2-1; 7 bases match TRBD1. The CDR3 totals 17 residues. Germline V gene data show CDR1 as SGHDT and CDR2 as YYEEEE. The CDR3 DNA reads TGTGGCAGCAGCTTGGGACAGAGCCGCTCTGGGTACAGTGAGCAGTTCTTC. It yields the protein CGSSLGQSRSGYSEQFF.

The CDR3 nucleotides are TGTGCCAGCACTCCCACTAGCGGGAAAAGTAAAGGGAGACCCCAGTACTTC. This gives the protein CASTPTSGKSKGRPQYF. The rearrangement uses TRBV5-4 and TRBJ2-5, with 10 bases that match TRBD2. There are 17 residues in the CDR3. The J segment lost 9 bases and the V segment lost 6 bases, leaving 20 bases of the junction unmatched. From germline, CDR1 is SGHNT and CDR2 YYREEE (reference sequence).

This clonotype showed up just once. The chain employs TRBV7-8 and TRBJ2-1; TRBD2 matches 8 bases. The V gene end was trimmed by 5 bases and the J gene end by 8 bases; junction bases not matched to a gene: 11. In germline, CDR1 is SGHVS, CDR2 FQNEAQ. CDR3 size: 15 residues. Written as DNA, the CDR3 is TGTGCCAGCAGCCAGACTATCGGGAGGGTCGATGAGCAGTTCTTC. Its translation is CASSQTIGRVDEQFF.

Concerning this clonotype itself: One junction end does not reproduce the germline sequence, and a read error may be involved. The chain links TRBV5-1 to TRBJ2-2; D possibly corresponds to TRBD2 (6 bases). This CDR3 has 17 residues. Germline-derived CDR1 and CDR2 are SGHRS and YFSETQ. Here the CDR3 DNA reads TGCGCCAGCAGCTTTGGAGGGACCTCTCTTAACACCAGGGAGCTGTTTTTT. Protein: CASSFGGTSLNTRELFF.

As for this clonotype: One end of the junction does not line up with germline, which may come from a read error. V usage is TRBV7-9 and J usage is TRBJ1-5, with 7 bases lining up with TRBD1. CDR3 size: 13 residues. From germline, CDR1 is SEHNR and CDR2 FQNEAQ (reference sequence). The CDR3 region is CTSSLEGGQPQHF. Written as DNA, the CDR3 is TGTACCAGCAGCTTAGAGGGGGGACAGCCCCAACATTTT.

Of note for this clonotype: The junction differs from germline at one of its ends, possibly a read error. The chain couples TRBV6-5 to TRBJ1-1; the D gene is possibly TRBD1 (5 bases). Per germline, CDR1 MNHEY and CDR2 SVGAGI. CDR3 length: 11 residues. The CDR3 DNA is TGTGCCAGCAGTCTGGGGACTGGAGCTTCCTTT. This gives the protein CASSLGTGASF.

This clonotype was counted a few times. One end of the junction fails to match germline, which may point to a read error. This chain links TRBV4-2 with TRBJ1-3; no clear D gene. In germline, CDR1 is LGHNA, CDR2 YNFKEQ. The CDR3 sequence is 17 residues long. CDR3 sequence: CARSQVRGEGPGNTIYF. In DNA, the CDR3 is TGTGCCAGGAGCCAAGTACGTGGAGAGGGCCCTGGAAACACCATATATTTT.